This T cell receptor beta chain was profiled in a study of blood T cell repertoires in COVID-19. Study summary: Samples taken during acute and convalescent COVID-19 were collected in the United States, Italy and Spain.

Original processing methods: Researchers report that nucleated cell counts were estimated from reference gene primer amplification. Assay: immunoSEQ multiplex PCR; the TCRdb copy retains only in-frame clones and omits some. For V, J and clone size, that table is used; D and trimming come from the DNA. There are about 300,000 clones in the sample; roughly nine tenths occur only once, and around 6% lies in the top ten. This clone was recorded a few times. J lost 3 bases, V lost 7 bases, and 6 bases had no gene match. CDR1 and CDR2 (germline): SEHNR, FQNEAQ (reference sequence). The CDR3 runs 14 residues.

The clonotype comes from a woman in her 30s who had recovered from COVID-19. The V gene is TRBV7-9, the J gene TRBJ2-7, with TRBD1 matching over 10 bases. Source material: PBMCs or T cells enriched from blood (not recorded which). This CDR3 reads CASTSRDRGYEQYF. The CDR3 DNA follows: TGTGCCAGCACCTCCCGGGACAGGGGCTACGAGCAGTACTTC.